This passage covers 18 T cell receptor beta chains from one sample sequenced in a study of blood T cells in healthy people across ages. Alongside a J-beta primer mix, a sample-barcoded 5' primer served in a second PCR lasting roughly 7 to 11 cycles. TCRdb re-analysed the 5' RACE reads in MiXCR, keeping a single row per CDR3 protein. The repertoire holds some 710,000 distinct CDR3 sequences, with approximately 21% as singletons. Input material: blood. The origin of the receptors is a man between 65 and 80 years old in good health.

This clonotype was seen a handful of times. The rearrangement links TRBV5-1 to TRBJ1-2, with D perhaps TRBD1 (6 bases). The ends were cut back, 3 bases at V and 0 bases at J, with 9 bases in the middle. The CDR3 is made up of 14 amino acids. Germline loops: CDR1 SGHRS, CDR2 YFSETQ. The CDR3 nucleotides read TGCGCCAGCAGCTCTCGGGACACTAACTATGGCTACACCTTC. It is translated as CASSSRDTNYGYTF.

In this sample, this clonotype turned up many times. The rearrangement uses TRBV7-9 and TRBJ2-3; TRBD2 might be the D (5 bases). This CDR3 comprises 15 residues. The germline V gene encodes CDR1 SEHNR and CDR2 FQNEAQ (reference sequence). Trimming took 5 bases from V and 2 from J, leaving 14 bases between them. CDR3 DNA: TGTGCCAGCAGCCCGGGAACGGCGATCACAGATACGCAGTATTTT. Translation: CASSPGTAITDTQYF. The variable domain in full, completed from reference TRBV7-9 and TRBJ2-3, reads DTGVSQNPRHKITKRGQNVTFRCDPISEHNRLYWYRQTLGQGPEFLTYFQNEAQLEKSRLLSDRFSAERPKGSFSTLEIQRTEQGDSAMYLCASSPGTAITDTQYFGPGTRLTVL.

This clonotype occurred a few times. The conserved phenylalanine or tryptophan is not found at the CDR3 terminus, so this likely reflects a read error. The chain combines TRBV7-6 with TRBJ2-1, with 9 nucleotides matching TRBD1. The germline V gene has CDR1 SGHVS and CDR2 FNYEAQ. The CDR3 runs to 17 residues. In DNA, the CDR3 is TGTGCCTGCAGCAGACACCGGGACAGGGAAACCCACAATGAGCAGTTCCTC. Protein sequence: CACSRHRDRETHNEQFL.

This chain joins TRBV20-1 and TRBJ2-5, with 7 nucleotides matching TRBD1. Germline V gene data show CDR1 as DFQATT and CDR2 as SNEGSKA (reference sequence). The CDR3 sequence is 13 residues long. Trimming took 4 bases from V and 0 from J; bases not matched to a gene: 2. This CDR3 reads CSAKTGYQETQYF. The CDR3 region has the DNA TGCAGTGCTAAGACAGGGTACCAAGAGACCCAGTACTTC.

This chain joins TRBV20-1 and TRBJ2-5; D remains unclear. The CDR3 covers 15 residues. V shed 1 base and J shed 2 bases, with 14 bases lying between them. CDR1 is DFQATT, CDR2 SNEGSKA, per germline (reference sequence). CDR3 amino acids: CSARVVWAGQETQYF. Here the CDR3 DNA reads TGCAGTGCTAGAGTGGTGTGGGCTGGGCAAGAGACCCAGTACTTC.

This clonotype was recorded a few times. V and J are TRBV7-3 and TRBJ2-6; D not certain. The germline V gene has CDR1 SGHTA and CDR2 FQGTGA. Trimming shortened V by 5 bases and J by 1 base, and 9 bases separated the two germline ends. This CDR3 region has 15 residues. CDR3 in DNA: TGTGCCAGCAGCGGCATAGGGTCTGGGGCCAACGTCCTGACTTTC. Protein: CASSGIGSGANVLTF.

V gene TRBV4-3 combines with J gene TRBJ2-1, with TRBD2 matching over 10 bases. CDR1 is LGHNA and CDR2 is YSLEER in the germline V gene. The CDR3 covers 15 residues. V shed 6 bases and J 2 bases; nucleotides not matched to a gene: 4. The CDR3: CASRLTSGTYNEQFF. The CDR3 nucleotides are TGCGCCAGCAGACTTACTAGCGGGACCTACAATGAGCAGTTCTTC.

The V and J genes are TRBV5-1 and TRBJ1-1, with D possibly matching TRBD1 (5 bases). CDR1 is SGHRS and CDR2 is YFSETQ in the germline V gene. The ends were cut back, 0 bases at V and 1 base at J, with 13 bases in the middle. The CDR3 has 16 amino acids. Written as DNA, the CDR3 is TGCGCCAGCAGCTTGGGAGCAGGGCTGGGGAACACTGAAGCTTTCTTT. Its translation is CASSLGAGLGNTEAFF.

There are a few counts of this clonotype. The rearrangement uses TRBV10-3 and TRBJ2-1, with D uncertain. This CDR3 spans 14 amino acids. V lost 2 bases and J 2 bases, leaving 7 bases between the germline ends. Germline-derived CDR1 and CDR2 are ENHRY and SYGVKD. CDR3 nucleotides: TGTGCCATCAGTGAGCGGGTTACCTACAATGAGCAGTTCTTC. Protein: CAISERVTYNEQFF.

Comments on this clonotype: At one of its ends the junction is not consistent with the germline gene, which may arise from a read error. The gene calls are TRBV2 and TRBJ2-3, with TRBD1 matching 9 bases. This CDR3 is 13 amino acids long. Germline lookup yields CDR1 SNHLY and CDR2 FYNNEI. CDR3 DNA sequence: TGTGCCAGTATCCGGGACAGGGTATCGATAGGGGATTTT. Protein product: CASIRDRVSIGDF.

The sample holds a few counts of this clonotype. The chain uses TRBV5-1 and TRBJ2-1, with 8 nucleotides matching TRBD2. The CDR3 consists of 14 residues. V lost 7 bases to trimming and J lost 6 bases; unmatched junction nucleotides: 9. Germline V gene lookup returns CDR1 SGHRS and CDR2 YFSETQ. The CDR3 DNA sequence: TGCGCCAGCCGCCCCCTCCGGGGGGGCAATGAGCAGTTCTTC. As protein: CASRPLRGGNEQFF.

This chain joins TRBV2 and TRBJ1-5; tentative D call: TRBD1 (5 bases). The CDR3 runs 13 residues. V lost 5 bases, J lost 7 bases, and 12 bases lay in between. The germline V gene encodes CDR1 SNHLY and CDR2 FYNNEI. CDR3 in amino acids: CASSRDFLQPQHF. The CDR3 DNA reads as TGTGCCAGCAGTCGGGACTTCCTCCAGCCCCAGCATTTT.

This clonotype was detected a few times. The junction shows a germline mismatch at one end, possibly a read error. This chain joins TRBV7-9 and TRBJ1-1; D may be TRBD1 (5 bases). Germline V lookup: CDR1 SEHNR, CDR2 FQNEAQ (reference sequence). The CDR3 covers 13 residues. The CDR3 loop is CASSPPQGTGAFF. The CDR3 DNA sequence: TGTGCCAGCAGCCCCCCCCAGGGCACTGGAGCTTTCTTT.

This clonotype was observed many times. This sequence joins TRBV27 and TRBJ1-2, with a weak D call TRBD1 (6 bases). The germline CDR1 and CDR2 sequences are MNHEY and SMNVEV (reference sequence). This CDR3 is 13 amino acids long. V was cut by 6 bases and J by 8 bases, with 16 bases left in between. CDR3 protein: CASRQDRREGYTF. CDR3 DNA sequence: TGTGCCAGCAGACAGGACAGAAGGGAAGGCTACACCTTC.

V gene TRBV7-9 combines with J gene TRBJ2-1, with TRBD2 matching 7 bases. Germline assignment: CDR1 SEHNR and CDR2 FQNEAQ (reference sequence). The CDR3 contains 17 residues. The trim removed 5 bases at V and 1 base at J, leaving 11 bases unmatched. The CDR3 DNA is TGTGCCAGCAGCCCATGGGGGGGGGTACCTTCCTACAATGAGCAGTTCTTC. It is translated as CASSPWGGVPSYNEQFF.

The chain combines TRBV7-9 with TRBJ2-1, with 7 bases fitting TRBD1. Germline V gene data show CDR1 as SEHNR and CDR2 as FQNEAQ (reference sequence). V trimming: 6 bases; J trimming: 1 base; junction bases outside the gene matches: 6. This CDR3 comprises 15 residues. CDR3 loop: CASRQPGQSYNEQFF. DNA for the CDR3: TGTGCCAGCAGACAACCGGGACAGTCCTACAATGAGCAGTTCTTC.

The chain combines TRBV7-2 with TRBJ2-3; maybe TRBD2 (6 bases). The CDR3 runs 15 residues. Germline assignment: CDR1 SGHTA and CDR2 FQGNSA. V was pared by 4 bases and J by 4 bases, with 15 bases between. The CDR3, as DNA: TGTGCCAGCAGCTCAAACCTCGGGGGACCAGATACGCAGTATTTT. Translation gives CASSSNLGGPDTQYF.

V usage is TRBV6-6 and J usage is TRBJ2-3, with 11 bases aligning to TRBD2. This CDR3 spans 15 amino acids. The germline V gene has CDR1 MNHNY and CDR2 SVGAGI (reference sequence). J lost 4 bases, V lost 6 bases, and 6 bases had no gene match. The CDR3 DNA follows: TGTGCCAGCAGACTTAGCGGGGGGGCTCCAGATACGCAGTATTTT. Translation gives CASRLSGGAPDTQYF.